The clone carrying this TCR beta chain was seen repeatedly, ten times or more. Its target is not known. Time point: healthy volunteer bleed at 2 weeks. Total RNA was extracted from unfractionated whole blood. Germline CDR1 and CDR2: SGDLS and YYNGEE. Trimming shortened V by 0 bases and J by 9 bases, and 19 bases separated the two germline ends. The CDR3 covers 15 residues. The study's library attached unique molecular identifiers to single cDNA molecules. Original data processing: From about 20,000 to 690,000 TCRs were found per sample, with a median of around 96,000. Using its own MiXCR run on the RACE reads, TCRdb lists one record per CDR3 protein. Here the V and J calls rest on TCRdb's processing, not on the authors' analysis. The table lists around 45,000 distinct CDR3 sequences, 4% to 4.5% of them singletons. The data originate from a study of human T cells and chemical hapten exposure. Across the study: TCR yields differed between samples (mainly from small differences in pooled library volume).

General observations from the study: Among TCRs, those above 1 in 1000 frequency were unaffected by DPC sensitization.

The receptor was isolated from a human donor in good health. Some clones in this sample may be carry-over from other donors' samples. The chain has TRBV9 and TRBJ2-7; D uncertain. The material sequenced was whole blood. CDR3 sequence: CASSVVGERAERQYF. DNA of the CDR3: TGTGCCAGCAGCGTAGTTGGAGAGAGAGCCGAGCGGCAGTACTTC.